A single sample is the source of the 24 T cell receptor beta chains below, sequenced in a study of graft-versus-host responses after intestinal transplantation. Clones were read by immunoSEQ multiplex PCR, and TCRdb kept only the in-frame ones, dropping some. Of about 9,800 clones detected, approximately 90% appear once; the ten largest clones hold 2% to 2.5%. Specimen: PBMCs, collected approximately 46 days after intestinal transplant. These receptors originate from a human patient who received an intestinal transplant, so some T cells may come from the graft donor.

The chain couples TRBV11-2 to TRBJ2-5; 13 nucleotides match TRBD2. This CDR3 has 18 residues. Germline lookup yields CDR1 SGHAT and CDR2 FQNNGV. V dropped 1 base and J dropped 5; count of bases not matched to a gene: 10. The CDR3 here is CASSLAPGLAGFFETQYF. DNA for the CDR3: TGTGCCAGCAGCTTAGCCCCGGGACTAGCGGGGTTCTTCGAGACCCAGTACTTC.

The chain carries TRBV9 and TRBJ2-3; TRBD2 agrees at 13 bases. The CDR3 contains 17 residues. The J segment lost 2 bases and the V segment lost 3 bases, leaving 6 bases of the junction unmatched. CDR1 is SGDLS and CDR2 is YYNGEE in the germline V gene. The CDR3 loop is CASSARLAGGTTDTQYF. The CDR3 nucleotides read TGTGCCAGCAGCGCTAGACTAGCGGGAGGCACCACAGATACGCAGTATTTT.

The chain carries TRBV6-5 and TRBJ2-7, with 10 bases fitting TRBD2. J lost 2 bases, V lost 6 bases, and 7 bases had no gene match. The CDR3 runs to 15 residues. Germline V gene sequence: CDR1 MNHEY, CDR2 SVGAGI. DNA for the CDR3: TGTGCCAGCAGGCTAGCGGGGGCCATAGCCTACGAGCAGTACTTC. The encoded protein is CASRLAGAIAYEQYF.

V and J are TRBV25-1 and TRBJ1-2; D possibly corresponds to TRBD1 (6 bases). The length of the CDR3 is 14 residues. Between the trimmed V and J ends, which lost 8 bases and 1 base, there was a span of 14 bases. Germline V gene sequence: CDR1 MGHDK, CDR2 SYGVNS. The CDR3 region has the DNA TGTGCCAGCTCCCCGGACAGCGGTAACTATGGCTACACCTTC. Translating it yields CASSPDSGNYGYTF.

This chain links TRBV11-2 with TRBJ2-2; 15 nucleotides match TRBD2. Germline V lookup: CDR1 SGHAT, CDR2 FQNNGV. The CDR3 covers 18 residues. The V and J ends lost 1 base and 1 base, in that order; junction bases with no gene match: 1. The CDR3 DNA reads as TGTGCCAGCAGCTTAGTGGGACTAGCGGGAGGGAACACCGGGGAGCTGTTTTTT. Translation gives CASSLVGLAGGNTGELFF.

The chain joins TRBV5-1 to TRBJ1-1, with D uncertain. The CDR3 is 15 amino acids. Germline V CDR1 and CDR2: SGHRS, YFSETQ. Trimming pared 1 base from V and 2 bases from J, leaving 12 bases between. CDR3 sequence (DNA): TGCGCCAGCAGCTTGCTAGGTACGGAAAACACTGAAGCTTTCTTT. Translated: CASSLLGTENTEAFF. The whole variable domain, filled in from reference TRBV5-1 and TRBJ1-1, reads KAGVTQTPRYLIKTRGQQVTLSCSPISGHRSVSWYQQTPGQGLQFLFEYFSETQRNKGNFPGRFSGRQFSNSRSEMNVSTLELGDSALYLCASSLLGTENTEAFFGQGTRLTVV.

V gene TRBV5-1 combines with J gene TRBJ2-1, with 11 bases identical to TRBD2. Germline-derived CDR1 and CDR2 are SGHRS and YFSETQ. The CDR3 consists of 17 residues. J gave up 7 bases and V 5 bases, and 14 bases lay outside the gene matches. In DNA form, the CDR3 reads TGCGCCAGCAGGCCGGCGTTAGCGGGAGGGCCGAGGAATGAGCAGTTCTTC. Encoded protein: CASRPALAGGPRNEQFF.

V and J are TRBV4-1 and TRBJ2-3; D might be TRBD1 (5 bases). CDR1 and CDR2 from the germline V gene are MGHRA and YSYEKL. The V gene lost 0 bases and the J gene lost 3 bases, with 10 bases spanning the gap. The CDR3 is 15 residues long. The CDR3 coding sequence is TGCGCCAGCAGCCAAGAGGGGCCGGCGACAGATACGCAGTATTTT. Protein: CASSQEGPATDTQYF.

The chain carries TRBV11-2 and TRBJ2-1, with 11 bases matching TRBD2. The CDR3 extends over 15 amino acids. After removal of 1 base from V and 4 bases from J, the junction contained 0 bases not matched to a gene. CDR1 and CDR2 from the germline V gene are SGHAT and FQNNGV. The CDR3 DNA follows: TGTGCCAGCAGCTTAGCTAGCGGGGGGTACAATGAGCAGTTCTTC. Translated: CASSLASGGYNEQFF.

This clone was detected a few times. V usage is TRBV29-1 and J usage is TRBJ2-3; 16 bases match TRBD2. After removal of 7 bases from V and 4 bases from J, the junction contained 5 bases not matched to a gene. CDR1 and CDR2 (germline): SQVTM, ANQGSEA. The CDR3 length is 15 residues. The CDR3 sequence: CSGGGLAGGPDTQYF. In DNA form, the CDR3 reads TGCAGCGGGGGGGGACTAGCGGGAGGGCCAGATACGCAGTATTTT.

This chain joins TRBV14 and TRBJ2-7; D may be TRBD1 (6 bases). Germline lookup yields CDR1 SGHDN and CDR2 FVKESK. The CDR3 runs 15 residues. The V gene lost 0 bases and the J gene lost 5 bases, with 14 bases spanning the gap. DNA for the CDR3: TGTGCCAGCAGCCAAGAGGACACAGGGTACCACGAGCAGTACTTC. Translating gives CASSQEDTGYHEQYF.

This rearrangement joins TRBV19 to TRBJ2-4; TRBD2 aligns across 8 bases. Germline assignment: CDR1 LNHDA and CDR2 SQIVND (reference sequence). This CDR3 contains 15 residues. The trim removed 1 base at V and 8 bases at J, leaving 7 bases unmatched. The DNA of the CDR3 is TGTGCCAGTAGTATAGGGAGCGGGAGCGGGGACATTCAGTACTTC. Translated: CASSIGSGSGDIQYF.

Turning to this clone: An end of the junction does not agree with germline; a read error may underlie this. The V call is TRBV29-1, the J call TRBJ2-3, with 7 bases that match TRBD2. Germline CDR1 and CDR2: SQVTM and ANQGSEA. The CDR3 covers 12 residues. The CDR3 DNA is TGTCTAGCGGTTCCGGGCCCAGATACGCAGTATTTT. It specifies CLAVPGPDTQYF.

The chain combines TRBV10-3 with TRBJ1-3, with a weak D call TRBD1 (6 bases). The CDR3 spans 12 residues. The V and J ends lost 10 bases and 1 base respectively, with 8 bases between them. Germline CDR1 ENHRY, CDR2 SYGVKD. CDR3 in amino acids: CATQGSGNTIYF. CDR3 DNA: TGTGCCACACAGGGTTCTGGAAACACCATATATTTT.

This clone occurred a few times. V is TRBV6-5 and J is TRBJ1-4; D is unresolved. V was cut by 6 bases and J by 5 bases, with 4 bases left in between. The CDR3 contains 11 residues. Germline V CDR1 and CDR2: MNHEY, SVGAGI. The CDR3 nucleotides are TGTGCCAGCAGCAGAAATGAAAAACTGTTTTTT. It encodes CASSRNEKLFF.

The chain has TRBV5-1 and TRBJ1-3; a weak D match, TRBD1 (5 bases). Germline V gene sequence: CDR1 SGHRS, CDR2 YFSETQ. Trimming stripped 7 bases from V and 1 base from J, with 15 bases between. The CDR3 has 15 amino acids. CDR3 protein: CASGEGFMSGNTIYF. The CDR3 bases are TGCGCCAGCGGGGAGGGGTTTATGTCTGGAAACACCATATATTTT.

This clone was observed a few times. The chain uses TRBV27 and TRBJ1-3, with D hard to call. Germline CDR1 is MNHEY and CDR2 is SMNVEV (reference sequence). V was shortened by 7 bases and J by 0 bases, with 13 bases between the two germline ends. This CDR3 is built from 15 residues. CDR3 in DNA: TGTGCCAGCATTGCCAGGTCCCTCTCTGGAAACACCATATATTTT. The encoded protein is CASIARSLSGNTIYF.

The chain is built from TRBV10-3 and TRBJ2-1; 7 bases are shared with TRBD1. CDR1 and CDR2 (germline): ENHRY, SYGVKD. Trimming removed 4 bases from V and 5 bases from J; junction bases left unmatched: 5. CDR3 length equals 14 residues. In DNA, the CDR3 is TGTGCCATCAGTGTACAGGGGACCCACAATGAGCAGTTCTTC. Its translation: CAISVQGTHNEQFF.

The CDR3 coding sequence is TGTGCCAGTAGTAGACTCCGGCAACTAAGCAATCAGCCCCAGCATTTT. This translates into CASSRLRQLSNQPQHF. This chain uses TRBV19 with TRBJ1-5; the D is unclear. Germline CDR1 reads LNHDA; CDR2 reads SQIVND (reference sequence). The CDR3 extends over 16 amino acids. V was trimmed by 4 bases and J by 1 base, leaving 14 bases between them.

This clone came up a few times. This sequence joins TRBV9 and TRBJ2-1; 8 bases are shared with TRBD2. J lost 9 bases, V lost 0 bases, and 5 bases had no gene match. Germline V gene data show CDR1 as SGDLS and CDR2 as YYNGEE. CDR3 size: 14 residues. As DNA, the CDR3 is TGTGCCAGCAGCGTAGAGATGGGACTAGGTGAGCAGTTCTTC. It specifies CASSVEMGLGEQFF.

The CDR3 reads CASQLAGGSYNEQFF. The DNA for the CDR3 is TGTGCCAGTCAACTAGCGGGAGGTTCCTACAATGAGCAGTTCTTC. The chain carries TRBV28 and TRBJ2-1, with 12 bases aligning to TRBD2. V shed 9 bases, J shed 1 base, and the junction held 4 bases outside the gene matches. Germline values: CDR1 MDHEN, CDR2 SYDVKM. The CDR3 has 15 residues.

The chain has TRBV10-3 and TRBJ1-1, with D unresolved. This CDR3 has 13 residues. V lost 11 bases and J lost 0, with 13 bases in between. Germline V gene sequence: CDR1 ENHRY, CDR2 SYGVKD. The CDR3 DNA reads TGTGCCCCACCGGGAGGGATGAACACTGAAGCTTTCTTT. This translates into CAPPGGMNTEAFF.

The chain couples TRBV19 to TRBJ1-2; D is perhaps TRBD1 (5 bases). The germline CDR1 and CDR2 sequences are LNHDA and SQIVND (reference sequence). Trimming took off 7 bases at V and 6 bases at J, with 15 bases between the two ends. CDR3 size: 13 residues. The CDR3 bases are TGTGCCAGTACTCCATCGGGACTAGATGGCTACACCTTC. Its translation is CASTPSGLDGYTF.

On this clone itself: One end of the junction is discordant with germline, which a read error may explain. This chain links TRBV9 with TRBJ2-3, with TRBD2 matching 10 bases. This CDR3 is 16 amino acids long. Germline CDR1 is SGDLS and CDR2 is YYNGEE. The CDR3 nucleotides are TGTGCCAGCAGCGACAGGGCTAGCGGGAGCATAGATACGCAGTATTTT. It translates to CASSDRASGSIDTQYF.